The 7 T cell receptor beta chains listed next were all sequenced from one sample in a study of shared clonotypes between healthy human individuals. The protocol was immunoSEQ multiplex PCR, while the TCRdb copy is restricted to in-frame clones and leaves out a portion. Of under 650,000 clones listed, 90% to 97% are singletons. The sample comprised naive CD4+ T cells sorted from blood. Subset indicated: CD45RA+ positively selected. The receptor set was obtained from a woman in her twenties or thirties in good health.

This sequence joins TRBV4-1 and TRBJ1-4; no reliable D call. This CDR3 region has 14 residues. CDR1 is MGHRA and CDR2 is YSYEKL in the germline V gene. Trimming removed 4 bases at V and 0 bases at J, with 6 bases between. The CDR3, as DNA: TGCGCCAGCAGCCGTATGGCAACTAATGAAAAACTGTTTTTT. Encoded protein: CASSRMATNEKLFF.

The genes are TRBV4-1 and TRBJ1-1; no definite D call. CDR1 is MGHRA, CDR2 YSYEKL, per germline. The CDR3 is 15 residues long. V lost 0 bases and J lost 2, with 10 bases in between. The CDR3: CASSQEVLGNTEAFF. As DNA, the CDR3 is TGCGCCAGCAGCCAAGAGGTCTTAGGTAACACTGAAGCTTTCTTT.

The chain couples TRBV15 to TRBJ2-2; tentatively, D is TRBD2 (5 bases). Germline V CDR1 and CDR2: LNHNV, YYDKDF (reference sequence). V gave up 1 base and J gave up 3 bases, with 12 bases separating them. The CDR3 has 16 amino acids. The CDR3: CATSRVGGSYTGELFF. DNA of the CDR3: TGTGCCACCAGCAGAGTAGGAGGATCATACACCGGGGAGCTGTTTTTT.

This chain's CDR3 is CASSGKLASSYNEQFF. As DNA, the CDR3 is TGTGCCAGCAGCGGGAAGCTAGCGTCAAGTTACAATGAGCAGTTCTTC. The chain combines TRBV9 with TRBJ2-1; maybe TRBD2 (6 bases). CDR1 is SGDLS, CDR2 YYNGEE, per germline. CDR3 length: 16 amino acids. Deletions cut 3 bases from V and 4 bases from J, with 17 bases between.

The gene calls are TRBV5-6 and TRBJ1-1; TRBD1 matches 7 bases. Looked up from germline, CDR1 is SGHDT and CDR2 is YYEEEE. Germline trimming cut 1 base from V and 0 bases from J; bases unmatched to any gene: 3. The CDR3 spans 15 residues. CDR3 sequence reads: CASSLSTGVNTEAFF. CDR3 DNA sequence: TGTGCCAGCAGCTTGAGTACAGGGGTGAACACTGAAGCTTTCTTT. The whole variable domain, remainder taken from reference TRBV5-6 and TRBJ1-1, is DAGVTQSPTHLIKTRGQQVTLRCSPKSGHDTVSWYQQALGQGPQFIFQYYEEEERQRGNFPDRFSGHQFPNYSSELNVNALLLGDSALYLCASSLSTGVNTEAFFGQGTRLTVV.

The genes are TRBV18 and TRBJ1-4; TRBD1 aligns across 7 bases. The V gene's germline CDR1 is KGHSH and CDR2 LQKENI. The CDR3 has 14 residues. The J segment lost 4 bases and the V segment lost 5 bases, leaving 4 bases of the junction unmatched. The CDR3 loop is CASSYGTDNEKLFF. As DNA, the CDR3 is TGTGCCAGCTCATACGGGACAGATAATGAAAAACTGTTTTTT.

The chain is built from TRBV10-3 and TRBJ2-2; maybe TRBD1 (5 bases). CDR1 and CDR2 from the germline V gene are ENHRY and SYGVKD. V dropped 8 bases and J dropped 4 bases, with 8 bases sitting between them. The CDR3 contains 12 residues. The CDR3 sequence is CAIQGFTGELFF. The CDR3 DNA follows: TGTGCCATCCAGGGCTTCACCGGGGAGCTGTTTTTT.